What follows is one T cell receptor (beta chain) and its context. The antigen is unknown. Germline V gives CDR1 SGHDT, CDR2 YYEEEE. CDR3 length: 13 residues. The germline V and J ends were trimmed by 4 bases and 5 bases, with 13 bases remaining between them. This specimen belongs to a study of cytomegalovirus exposure and HLA in healthy donors. Study-level results: A later analysis found TCR association rates differed by HLA locus, highest for DRB1 and lowest for HLA-C. It was only CMV serostatus that was available as immune exposure information.

The PCR made use of 60 Vbeta and 13 Jbeta primers. Sequenced by immunoSEQ multiplex PCR; TCRdb stores in-frame clones only, minus some. The sample records more than 100,000 clones, around four fifths being singletons. Unrecorded immune exposures were likely, despite nominal health at sampling. The specimen was PBMCs. The chain employs TRBV5-6 and TRBJ2-7; D might be TRBD2 (6 bases). The source is a man aged 35 to 55 in good health and CMV-seronegative. The CDR3 is CASSPGVRNEQYF. The DNA for the CDR3 is TGTGCCAGCAGCCCGGGAGTCCGGAACGAGCAGTACTTC. The variable domain in full, completed from reference TRBV5-6 and TRBJ2-7, reads DAGVTQSPTHLIKTRGQQVTLRCSPKSGHDTVSWYQQALGQGPQFIFQYYEEEERQRGNFPDRFSGHQFPNYSSELNVNALLLGDSALYLCASSPGVRNEQYFGPGTRLTVT.